A single sample gave rise to the 9 T cell receptor beta chains below, sequenced in a study of cytomegalovirus exposure and HLA in healthy donors. With 60 Vbeta and 13 Jbeta primers, the PCR was carried out. Only in-frame clones appear in the TCRdb table, and some are missing; sequencing was by immunoSEQ multiplex PCR. The sample yields some 140,000 clones, 85% to 90% seen once. Specimen: PBMCs. The receptors originated from a woman aged 30 to 39 in good health and CMV-seronegative.

The chain joins TRBV19 to TRBJ2-2, with TRBD2 as a possible D gene (6 bases). The CDR3 spans 14 residues. V lost 6 bases to trimming and J lost 1 base, with 9 bases between them. Germline CDR1 is LNHDA and CDR2 is SQIVND (reference sequence). CDR3 region: CASRAGRNTGELFF. CDR3 sequence (DNA): TGTGCCAGTAGGGCGGGACGGAACACCGGGGAGCTGTTTTTT.

On this clone: At one boundary the junction diverges from the germline segment, which might be a read error. The gene calls are TRBV28 and TRBJ2-7, with D maybe TRBD1 (6 bases). Germline V gene sequence: CDR1 MDHEN, CDR2 SYDVKM. This CDR3 comprises 15 residues. In DNA form, the CDR3 reads TGTGCCAGCGGTTTGAGAACAGGGCGTTCCTACGAGCAGTACTTC. It encodes CASGLRTGRSYEQYF. Combining the CDR3 with reference TRBV28 and TRBJ2-7 gives the whole variable domain DVKVTQSSRYLVKRTGEKVFLECVQDMDHENMFWYRQDPGLGLRLIYFSYDVKMKEKGDIPEGYSVSREKKERFSLILESASTNQTSMYLCASGLRTGRSYEQYFGPGTRLTVT.

The chain is built from TRBV2 and TRBJ2-1, with D possibly TRBD1 on 5 matching bases. Germline V gene lookup returns CDR1 SNHLY and CDR2 FYNNEI. The V end was cut by 2 bases, the J end by 8 bases, with 7 bases between. The CDR3 spans 12 residues. The CDR3 protein is CASSEQGYEQFF. The DNA for the CDR3 is TGTGCCAGCAGTGAACAGGGCTATGAGCAGTTCTTC. The complete variable domain, with remaining parts taken from reference TRBV2 and TRBJ2-1, reads EPEVTQTPSHQVTQMGQEVILRCVPISNHLYFYWYRQILGQKVEFLVSFYNNEISEKSEIFDDQFSVERPDGSNFTLKIRSTKLEDSAMYFCASSEQGYEQFFGPGTRLTVL.

The chain is built from TRBV6-5 and TRBJ1-2, with 9 nucleotides matching TRBD1. Germline values: CDR1 MNHEY, CDR2 SVGAGI. The CDR3 extends over 13 amino acids. With V trimmed by 6 bases and J by 7 bases, 6 bases remained unmatched. For the CDR3, the DNA is TGTGCCAGCAGGGGGGGACAGGGCCGTGGCTACACCTTC. It specifies CASRGGQGRGYTF.

This rearrangement joins TRBV28 to TRBJ2-5, with D unresolved. V lost 2 bases, J lost 5 bases, and 12 bases lay in between. Germline V lookup: CDR1 MDHEN, CDR2 SYDVKM. This CDR3 region has 14 residues. The CDR3 spells CASSLLLTRETQYF. The CDR3 region has the DNA TGTGCCAGCAGTTTACTGCTAACCAGGGAGACCCAGTACTTC. The entire variable domain, with the rest obtained from reference TRBV28 and TRBJ2-5, is as follows: DVKVTQSSRYLVKRTGEKVFLECVQDMDHENMFWYRQDPGLGLRLIYFSYDVKMKEKGDIPEGYSVSREKKERFSLILESASTNQTSMYLCASSLLLTRETQYFGPGTRLLVL.

The chain uses TRBV9 and TRBJ1-2, with TRBD1 as a possible D gene (6 bases). Trimming shortened V by 0 bases and J by 5 bases, and 20 bases separated the two germline ends. Germline V gene sequence: CDR1 SGDLS, CDR2 YYNGEE. The CDR3 consists of 17 residues. Written as DNA, the CDR3 is TGTGCCAGCAGCGTAGGGCAGGGGCCGCGGATAGGATATGGCTACACCTTC. This gives the protein CASSVGQGPRIGYGYTF.

This clone is a singleton in its sample. The gene calls are TRBV18 and TRBJ1-3; 9 bases align to TRBD1. Germline V gene sequence: CDR1 KGHSH, CDR2 LQKENI. V lost 2 bases to trimming and J lost 3 bases; unmatched junction nucleotides: 5. The CDR3 is 16 residues long. CDR3 DNA sequence: TGTGCCAGCTCACCAAGTTCGGGACAGGGTGGAAACACCATATATTTT. This encodes CASSPSSGQGGNTIYF.

This clone was recorded only once. This sequence joins TRBV7-8 and TRBJ1-5; no clear D. Germline values: CDR1 SGHVS, CDR2 FQNEAQ. The ends were cut back, 4 bases at V and 1 base at J, with 11 bases in the middle. CDR3 length equals 15 residues. CDR3 DNA: TGTGCCAGCAGCTGGGGTCGGGGAAGCAATCAGCCCCAGCATTTT. Protein sequence: CASSWGRGSNQPQHF.

The V gene is TRBV5-5, the J gene TRBJ2-5; maybe TRBD2 (5 bases). V dropped 5 bases and J dropped 2 bases, with 7 bases sitting between them. This CDR3 has 12 amino acids. The germline CDR1 and CDR2 sequences are SGHKS and YYEKEE (reference sequence). The CDR3 sequence: CASRRVQETQYF. The CDR3 region has the DNA TGTGCCAGCAGGAGGGTTCAAGAGACCCAGTACTTC.